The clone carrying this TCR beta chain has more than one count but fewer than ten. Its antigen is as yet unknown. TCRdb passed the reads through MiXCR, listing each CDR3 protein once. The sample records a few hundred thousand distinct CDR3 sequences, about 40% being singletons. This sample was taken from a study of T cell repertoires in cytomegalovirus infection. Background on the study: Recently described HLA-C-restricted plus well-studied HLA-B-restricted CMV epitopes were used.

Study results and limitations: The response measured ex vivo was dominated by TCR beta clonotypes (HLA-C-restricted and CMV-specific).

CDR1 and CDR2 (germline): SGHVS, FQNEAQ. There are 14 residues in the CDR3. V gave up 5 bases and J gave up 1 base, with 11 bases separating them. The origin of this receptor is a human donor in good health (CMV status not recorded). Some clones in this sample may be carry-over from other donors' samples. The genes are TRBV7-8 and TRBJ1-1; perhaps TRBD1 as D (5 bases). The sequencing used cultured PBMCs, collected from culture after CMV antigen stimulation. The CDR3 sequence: CASSAGHRNTEAFF. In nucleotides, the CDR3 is TGTGCCAGCAGCGCCGGACACAGGAACACTGAAGCTTTCTTT.